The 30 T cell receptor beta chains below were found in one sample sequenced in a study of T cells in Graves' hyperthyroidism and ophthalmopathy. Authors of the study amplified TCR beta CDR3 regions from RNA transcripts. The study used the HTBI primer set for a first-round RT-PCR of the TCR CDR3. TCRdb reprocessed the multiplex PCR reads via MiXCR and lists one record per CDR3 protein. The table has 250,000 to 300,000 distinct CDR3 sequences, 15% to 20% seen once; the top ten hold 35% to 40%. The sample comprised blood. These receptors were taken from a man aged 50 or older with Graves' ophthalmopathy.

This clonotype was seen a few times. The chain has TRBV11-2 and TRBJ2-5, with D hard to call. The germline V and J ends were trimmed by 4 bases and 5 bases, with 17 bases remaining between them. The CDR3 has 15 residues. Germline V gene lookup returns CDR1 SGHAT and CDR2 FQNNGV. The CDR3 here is CASSSPSGLVETQYF. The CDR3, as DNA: TGTGCCAGCAGCTCCCCCTCCGGTCTGGTGGAGACCCAGTACTTC. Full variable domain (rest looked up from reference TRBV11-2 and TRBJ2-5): EAGVAQSPRYKIIEKRQSVAFWCNPISGHATLYWYQQILGQGPKLLIQFQNNGVVDDSQLPKDRFSAERLKGVDSTLKIQPAKLEDSAVYLCASSSPSGLVETQYFGPGTRLLVL.

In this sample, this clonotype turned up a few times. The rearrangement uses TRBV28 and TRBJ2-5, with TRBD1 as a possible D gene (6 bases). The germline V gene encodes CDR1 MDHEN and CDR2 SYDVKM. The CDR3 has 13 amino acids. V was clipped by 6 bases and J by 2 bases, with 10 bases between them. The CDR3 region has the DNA TGTGCCAGCAGCGGGGACATTCAAGAGACCCAGTACTTC. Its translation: CASSGDIQETQYF. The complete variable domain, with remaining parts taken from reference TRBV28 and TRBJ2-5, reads DVKVTQSSRYLVKRTGEKVFLECVQDMDHENMFWYRQDPGLGLRLIYFSYDVKMKEKGDIPEGYSVSREKKERFSLILESASTNQTSMYLCASSGDIQETQYFGPGTRLLVL.

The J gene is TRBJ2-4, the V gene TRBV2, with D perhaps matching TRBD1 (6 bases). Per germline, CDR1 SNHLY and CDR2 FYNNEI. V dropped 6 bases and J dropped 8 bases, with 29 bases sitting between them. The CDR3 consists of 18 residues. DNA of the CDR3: TGTGCCAGCAGACACAGGGTCCTAGAGGGGCGGGCGAGGGACATTCAGTACTTC. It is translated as CASRHRVLEGRARDIQYF.

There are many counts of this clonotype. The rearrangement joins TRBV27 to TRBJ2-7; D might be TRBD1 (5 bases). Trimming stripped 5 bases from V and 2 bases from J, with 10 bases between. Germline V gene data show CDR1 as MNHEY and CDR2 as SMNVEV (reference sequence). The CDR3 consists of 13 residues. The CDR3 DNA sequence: TGTGCCAGCAGTCCCGACAGTGCCTACGAGCAGTACTTC. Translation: CASSPDSAYEQYF.

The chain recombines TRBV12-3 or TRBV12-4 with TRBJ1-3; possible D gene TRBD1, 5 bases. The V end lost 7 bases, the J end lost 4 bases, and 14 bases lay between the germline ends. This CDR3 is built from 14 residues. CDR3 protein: CASTREEGGNTIYF. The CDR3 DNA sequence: TGTGCCAGCACCAGGGAGGAGGGGGGAAACACCATATATTTT.

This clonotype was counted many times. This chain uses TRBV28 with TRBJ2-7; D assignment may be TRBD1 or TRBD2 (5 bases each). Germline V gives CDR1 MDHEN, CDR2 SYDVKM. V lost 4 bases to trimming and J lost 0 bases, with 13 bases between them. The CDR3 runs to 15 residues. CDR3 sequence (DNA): TGTGCCAGCAGTTGGCCGGGGCCGAGCTCCTACGAGCAGTACTTC. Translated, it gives CASSWPGPSSYEQYF.

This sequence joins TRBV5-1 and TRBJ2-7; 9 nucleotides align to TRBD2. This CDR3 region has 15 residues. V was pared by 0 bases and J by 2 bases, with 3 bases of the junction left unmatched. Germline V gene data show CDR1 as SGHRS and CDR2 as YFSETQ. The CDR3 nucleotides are TGCGCCAGCAGCTTGGGGACTAGCGTTCCCTACGAGCAGTACTTC. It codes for CASSLGTSVPYEQYF.

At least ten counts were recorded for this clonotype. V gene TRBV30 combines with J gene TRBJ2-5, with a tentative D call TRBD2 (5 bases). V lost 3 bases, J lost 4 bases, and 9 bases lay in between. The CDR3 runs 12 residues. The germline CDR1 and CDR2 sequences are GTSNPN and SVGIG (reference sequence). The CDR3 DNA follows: TGTGCCTGGAGGGGTGGAGGAGAGACCCAGTACTTC. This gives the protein CAWRGGGETQYF.

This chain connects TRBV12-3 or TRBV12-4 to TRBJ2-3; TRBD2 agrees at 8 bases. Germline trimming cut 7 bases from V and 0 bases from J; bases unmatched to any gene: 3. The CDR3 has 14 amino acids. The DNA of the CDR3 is TGTGCCAGCAAGCTAGCGGGTAGCACAGATACGCAGTATTTT. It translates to CASKLAGSTDTQYF.

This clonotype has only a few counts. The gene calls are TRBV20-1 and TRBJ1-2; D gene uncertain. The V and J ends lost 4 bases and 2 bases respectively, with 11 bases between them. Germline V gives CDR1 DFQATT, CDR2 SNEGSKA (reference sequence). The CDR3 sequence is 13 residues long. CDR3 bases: TGCAGTGCTACCCTGACGGAAAACTATGGCTACACCTTC. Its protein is CSATLTENYGYTF.

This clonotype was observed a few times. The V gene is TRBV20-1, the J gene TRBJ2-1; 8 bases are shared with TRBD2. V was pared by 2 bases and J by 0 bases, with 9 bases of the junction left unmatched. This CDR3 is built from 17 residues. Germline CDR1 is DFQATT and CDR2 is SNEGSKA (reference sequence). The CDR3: CSARSHLSGSSYNEQFF. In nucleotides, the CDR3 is TGCAGTGCTAGATCCCACCTAAGCGGGAGCTCCTACAATGAGCAGTTCTTC.

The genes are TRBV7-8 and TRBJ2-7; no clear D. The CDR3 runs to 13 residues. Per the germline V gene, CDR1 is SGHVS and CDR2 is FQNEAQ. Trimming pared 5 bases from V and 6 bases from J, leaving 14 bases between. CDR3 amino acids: CASSNPSRSEQYF. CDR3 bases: TGTGCCAGCAGCAACCCCAGCCGTAGCGAGCAGTACTTC.

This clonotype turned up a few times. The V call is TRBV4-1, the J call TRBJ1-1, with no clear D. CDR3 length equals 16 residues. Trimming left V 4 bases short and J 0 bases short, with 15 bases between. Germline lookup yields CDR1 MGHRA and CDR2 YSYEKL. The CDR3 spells CASSPEGGWVNTEAFF. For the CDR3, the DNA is TGCGCCAGCAGCCCCGAGGGAGGGTGGGTGAACACTGAAGCTTTCTTT.

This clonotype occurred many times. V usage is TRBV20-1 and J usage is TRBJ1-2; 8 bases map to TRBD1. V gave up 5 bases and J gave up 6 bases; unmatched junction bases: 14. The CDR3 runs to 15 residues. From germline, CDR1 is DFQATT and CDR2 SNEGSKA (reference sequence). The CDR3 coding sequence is TGCAGTGCTCCACCCGCAGGACAGGGCTCGAATGGCTACACCTTC. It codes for CSAPPAGQGSNGYTF.

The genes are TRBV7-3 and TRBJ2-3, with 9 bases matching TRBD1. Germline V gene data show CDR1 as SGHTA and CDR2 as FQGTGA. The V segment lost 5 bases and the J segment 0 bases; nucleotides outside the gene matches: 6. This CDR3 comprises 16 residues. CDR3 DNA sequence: TGTGCCAGCAGCCCACTAGGACAGGGGAGCACAGATACGCAGTATTTT. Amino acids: CASSPLGQGSTDTQYF.

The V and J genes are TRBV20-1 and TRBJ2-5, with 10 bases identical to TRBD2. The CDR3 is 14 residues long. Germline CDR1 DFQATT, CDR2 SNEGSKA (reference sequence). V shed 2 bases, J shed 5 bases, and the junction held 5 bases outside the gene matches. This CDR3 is CSARSGRAGETQYF. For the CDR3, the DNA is TGCAGTGCTAGAAGCGGGAGGGCCGGGGAGACCCAGTACTTC.

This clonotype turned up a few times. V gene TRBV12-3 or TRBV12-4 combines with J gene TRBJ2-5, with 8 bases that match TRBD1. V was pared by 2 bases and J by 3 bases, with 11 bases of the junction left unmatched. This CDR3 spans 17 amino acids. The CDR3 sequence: CASSLLAGRGPEETQYF. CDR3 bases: TGTGCCAGCAGTTTACTGGCGGGCAGGGGGCCGGAAGAGACCCAGTACTTC.

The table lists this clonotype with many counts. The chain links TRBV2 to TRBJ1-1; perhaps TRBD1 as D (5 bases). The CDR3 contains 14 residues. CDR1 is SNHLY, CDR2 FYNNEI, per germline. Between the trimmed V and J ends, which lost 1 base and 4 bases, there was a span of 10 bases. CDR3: CASSEEVGGTEAFF. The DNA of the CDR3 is TGTGCCAGCAGTGAAGAGGTTGGGGGCACTGAAGCTTTCTTT. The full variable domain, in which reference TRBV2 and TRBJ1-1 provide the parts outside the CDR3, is EPEVTQTPSHQVTQMGQEVILRCVPISNHLYFYWYRQILGQKVEFLVSFYNNEISEKSEIFDDQFSVERPDGSNFTLKIRSTKLEDSAMYFCASSEEVGGTEAFFGQGTRLTVV.

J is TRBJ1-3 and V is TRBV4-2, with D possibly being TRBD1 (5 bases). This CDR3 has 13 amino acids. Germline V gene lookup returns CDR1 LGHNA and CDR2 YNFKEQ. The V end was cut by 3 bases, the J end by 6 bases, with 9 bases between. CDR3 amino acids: CASSQDNENTIYF. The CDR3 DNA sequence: TGTGCCAGCAGCCAGGACAACGAAAACACCATATATTTT.

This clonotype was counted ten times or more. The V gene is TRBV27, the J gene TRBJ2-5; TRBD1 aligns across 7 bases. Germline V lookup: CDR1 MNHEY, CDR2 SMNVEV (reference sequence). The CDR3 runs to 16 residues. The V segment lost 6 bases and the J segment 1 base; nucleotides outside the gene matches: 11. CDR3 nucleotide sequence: TGTGCCAGCAGCCTGGGAAGAGCAGGGGGCCAAGAGACCCAGTACTTC. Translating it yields CASSLGRAGGQETQYF.

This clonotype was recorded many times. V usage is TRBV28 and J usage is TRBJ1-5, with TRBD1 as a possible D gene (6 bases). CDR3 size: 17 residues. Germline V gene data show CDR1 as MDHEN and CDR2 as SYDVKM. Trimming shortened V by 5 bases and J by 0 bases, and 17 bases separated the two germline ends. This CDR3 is CASSPHLGTPSNQPQHF. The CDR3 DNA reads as TGTGCCAGCAGTCCCCACCTTGGGACACCTAGCAATCAGCCCCAGCATTTT.

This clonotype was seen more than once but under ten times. The CDR3 loop reads CASSKAADGNYNEQFF. DNA of the CDR3: TGTGCCAGTAGTAAAGCCGCGGACGGGAACTACAATGAGCAGTTCTTC. This chain links TRBV19 with TRBJ2-1, with D possibly TRBD2 on 5 matching bases. Between the trimmed V and J ends, which lost 4 bases and 3 bases, there was a span of 16 bases. Germline lookup yields CDR1 LNHDA and CDR2 SQIVND (reference sequence). The CDR3 is 16 residues long. The variable domain in full, with the rest retrieved from reference TRBV19 and TRBJ2-1, is DGGITQSPKYLFRKEGQNVTLSCEQNLNHDAMYWYRQDPGQGLRLIYYSQIVNDFQKGDIAEGYSVSREKKESFPLTVTSAQKNPTAFYLCASSKAADGNYNEQFFGPGTRLTVL.

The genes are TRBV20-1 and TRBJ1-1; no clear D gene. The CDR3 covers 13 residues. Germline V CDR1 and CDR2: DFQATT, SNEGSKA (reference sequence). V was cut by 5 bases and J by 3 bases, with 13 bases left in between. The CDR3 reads CSASAGADTEAFF. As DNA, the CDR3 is TGCAGTGCTTCCGCGGGCGCGGACACTGAAGCTTTCTTT.

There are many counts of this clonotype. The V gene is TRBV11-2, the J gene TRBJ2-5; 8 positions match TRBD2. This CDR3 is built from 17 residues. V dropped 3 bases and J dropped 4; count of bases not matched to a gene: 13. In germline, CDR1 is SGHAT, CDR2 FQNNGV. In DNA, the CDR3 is TGTGCCAGCAGCTTCCCTCGGGGGGGGGCAGGAGGAGAGACCCAGTACTTC. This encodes CASSFPRGGAGGETQYF.

DNA of the CDR3: TGTGCCAGCAGGGGACTTTCGGGTAATTCACCCCTCCACTTT. Protein sequence: CASRGLSGNSPLHF. V and J are TRBV6-2 or TRBV6-3 and TRBJ1-6; perhaps TRBD1 as D (5 bases). Trimming left V 6 bases short and J 6 bases short, with 12 bases between. CDR3 size: 14 residues. Germline V gene data show CDR1 as MNHEY and CDR2 as SVGEGT.

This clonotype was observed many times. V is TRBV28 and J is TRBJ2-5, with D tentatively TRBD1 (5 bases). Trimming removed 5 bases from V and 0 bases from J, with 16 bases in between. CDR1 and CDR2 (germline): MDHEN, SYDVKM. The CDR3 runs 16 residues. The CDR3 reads CASSTPRAGNQETQYF. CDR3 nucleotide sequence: TGTGCCAGCAGTACACCCCGGGCAGGGAACCAAGAGACCCAGTACTTC. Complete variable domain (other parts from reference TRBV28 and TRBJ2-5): DVKVTQSSRYLVKRTGEKVFLECVQDMDHENMFWYRQDPGLGLRLIYFSYDVKMKEKGDIPEGYSVSREKKERFSLILESASTNQTSMYLCASSTPRAGNQETQYFGPGTRLLVL.

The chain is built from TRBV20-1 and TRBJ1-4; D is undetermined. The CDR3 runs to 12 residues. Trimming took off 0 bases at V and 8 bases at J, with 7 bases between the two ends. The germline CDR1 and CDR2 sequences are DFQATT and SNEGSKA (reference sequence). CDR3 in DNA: TGCAGTGCTAGAGATCTAAGAGAAAAACTGTTTTTT. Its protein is CSARDLREKLFF.

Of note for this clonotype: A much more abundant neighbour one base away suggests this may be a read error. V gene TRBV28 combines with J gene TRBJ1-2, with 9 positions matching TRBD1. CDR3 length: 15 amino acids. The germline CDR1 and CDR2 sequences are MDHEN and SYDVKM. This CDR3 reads CASGFRDRATGGYTF. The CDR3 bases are TGTGCCAGCGGTTTCAGGGACAGGGCGACCGGAGGCTACACCTTC.

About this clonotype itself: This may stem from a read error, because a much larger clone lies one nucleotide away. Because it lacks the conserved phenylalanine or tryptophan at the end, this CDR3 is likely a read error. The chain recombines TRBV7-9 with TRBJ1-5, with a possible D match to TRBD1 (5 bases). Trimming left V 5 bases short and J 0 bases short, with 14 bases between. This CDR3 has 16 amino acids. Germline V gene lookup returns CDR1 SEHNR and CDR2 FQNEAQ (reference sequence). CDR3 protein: CASSPPGRNSNQPQHL. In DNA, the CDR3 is TGTGCCAGCAGCCCCCCGGGACGGAATAGCAATCAGCCCCAGCATTTG.

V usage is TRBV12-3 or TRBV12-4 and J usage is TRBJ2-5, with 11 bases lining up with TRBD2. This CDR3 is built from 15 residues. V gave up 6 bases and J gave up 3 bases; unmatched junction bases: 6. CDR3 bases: TGTGCCAGCAGGAAACTAGCGGGGGAGAAAGAGACCCAGTACTTC. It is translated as CASRKLAGEKETQYF.